These 18 T cell receptor beta chains came from one sample sequenced in a study of tumor-infiltrating lymphocytes in primary liver carcinoma (dated by TCRdb to the late 2010s). For sequencing, an Illumina HiSeq 2500 was employed. TCRbeta-specific cDNA was reverse-transcribed from approximately 0.5 ug total RNA using a constant-region primer and ProtoScript II reverse transcriptase. TCRbeta libraries were built with three nested multiplex PCR rounds, a slightly modified ARM-PCR procedure. Each of the first two PCR rounds ran for 10 cycles and used multiplex TRBV1-TRBV30 forward primers together with a Cbeta reverse primer. The raw public reads went through TCRdb reprocessing: fastp at Q25, MiXCR clone calling, in-frame beta chains kept. Rows merge per CDR3 protein into single entries with the most common DNA and genes. For this sample the table gives about 120,000 distinct CDR3 sequences, of which around 70% were detected only once. The top ten clones comprise around 8.1% of the sample.

Without any cell sorting, total RNA and DNA were extracted together from around 18-30 mg of bulk tissue using the AllPrep DNA/RNA mini kit. The sample consisted of tumor-adjacent normal liver tissue. Every receptor here comes from a woman aged 60 to 75 with primary liver carcinoma and hepatitis B virus infection.

In regard to this clonotype: The junction departs from the called germline gene at one end, perhaps through a read error. J is TRBJ2-1 and V is TRBV6-2 or TRBV6-3; D is ambiguous. The germline V gene encodes CDR1 MNHEY and CDR2 SVGEGT. This CDR3 region has 13 residues. The chain's CDR3 is CASGVAANNGQFF. The CDR3 coding sequence is TGTGCCAGCGGGGTGGCTGCAAACAATGGGCAGTTCTTC.

Turning to this clonotype: A read error may explain this, as a much larger clone is one base away. The chain couples TRBV7-8 to TRBJ1-4; D not certain. There are 14 residues in the CDR3. Trimming took off 4 bases at V and 5 bases at J, with 11 bases between the two ends. The germline V gene has CDR1 SGHVS and CDR2 FQNEAQ. The CDR3 protein is CASSSPRHNEKLFF. CDR3 nucleotides: TGTGCCAGCAGCTCCCCGAGGCACAATGAAAAACTGTTTTTT.

Of note for this clonotype: A much more abundant neighbour one base away suggests this may be a read error. The CDR3 region has the DNA TGTGCCACCGGTGATTTCGGCAGAAGTTCCTACAATGAGCAGTTCTTC. This sequence encodes CATGDFGRSSYNEQFF. The chain joins TRBV24-1 to TRBJ2-1; D call uncertain. CDR1 and CDR2 from the germline V gene are KGHDR and SFDVKD. The CDR3 extends over 16 amino acids.

Note on this clonotype: This CDR3 fails to terminate in the conserved phenylalanine or tryptophan, so it likely reflects a read error. The DNA is left out, because the CDR3 cannot be placed on it with certainty; the CDR3 is given as TCRdb lists it. The rearrangement joins TRBV11-3 to TRBJ1-2. 12 amino acids form the CDR3, both terminal residues included. Germline assignment: CDR1 SGHNT and CDR2 YENEEA. The chain's CDR3 is CGSSPTTAAIYI.

The chain couples TRBV6-1 to TRBJ2-3; no firm D call. The CDR3 has 16 amino acids. The V end was cut by 6 bases, the J end by 6 bases, with 22 bases between. Germline values: CDR1 MNHNS, CDR2 SASEGT. In nucleotides, the CDR3 is TGTGCCAGCAGAGGGATTAGTGCCGAGAGTGGGGATACGCAGTATTTT. Protein sequence: CASRGISAESGDTQYF.

This clonotype has at least ten counts. This chain uses TRBV28 with TRBJ1-1; D might be TRBD1 (6 bases). Germline CDR1 is MDHEN and CDR2 is SYDVKM. Trimming pared 3 bases from V and 1 base from J, leaving 12 bases between. The CDR3 contains 15 residues. The DNA of the CDR3 is TGTGCCAGCAGTTTTTGGGACACGTCGAACACTGAAGCTTTCTTT. Protein product: CASSFWDTSNTEAFF.

Regarding this clonotype: Relative to the germline gene, one junction end is altered; a read error may explain this. This chain joins TRBV6-1 and TRBJ2-2, with a tentative D call TRBD1 (5 bases). Germline-derived CDR1 and CDR2 are MNHNS and SASEGT. This CDR3 region has 13 residues. DNA of the CDR3: TGTGCCAGCAGGGACATGAACACCGAGGAGCTGTTTTTT. It specifies CASRDMNTEELFF.

Concerning this clonotype itself: Since no conserved phenylalanine or tryptophan closes the CDR3, a read error is the likely cause. The chain links TRBV6-6 to TRBJ2-3; possibly TRBD2 for D (5 bases). The CDR3 runs 17 residues. The ends were cut back, 4 bases at V and 0 bases at J, with 17 bases in the middle. Germline lookup yields CDR1 MNHNY and CDR2 SVGAGI (reference sequence). The CDR3 is CASSSNKRRTSTDTQYL. CDR3 nucleotides: TGTGCCAGCAGTTCCAATAAGCGGAGGACTAGCACAGATACGCAGTATTTA.

V is TRBV5-6 and J is TRBJ2-1; 7 nucleotides align to TRBD2. From germline, CDR1 is SGHDT and CDR2 YYEEEE. With V trimmed by 1 base and J by 10 bases, 8 bases remained unmatched. This CDR3 spans 14 amino acids. The CDR3 is CASSLFAGADEQFF. The CDR3 region has the DNA TGTGCCAGCAGCTTGTTTGCGGGAGCCGACGAGCAGTTCTTC.

With regard to this clonotype: A read error is likely, as this CDR3 ends without the conserved phenylalanine or tryptophan. The chain recombines TRBV29-1 with TRBJ2-1; TRBD2 aligns across 10 bases. The CDR3 covers 18 residues. In germline, CDR1 is SQVTM, CDR2 ANQGSEA. The CDR3 DNA is TGCAGTGTTCAGCCCAGCGGGACTAGCGCGAGCTCCTACAATGAGCAGTTCCTC. Its translation: CSVQPSGTSASSYNEQFL.

In the case of this clonotype: A junction end diverges from the germline sequence, so it may reflect a read error. The rearrangement uses TRBV29-1 and TRBJ1-2, with 8 bases aligning to TRBD1. The CDR3 length is 13 residues. The germline gives CDR1 SQVTM, CDR2 ANQGSEA. The CDR3 nucleotides read TGTAGCGTTGCGCAGGGGGCAAAGGATGGCTACACCTTC. This sequence encodes CSVAQGAKDGYTF.

As for this clonotype: With a much larger clone just one base away, this may be a read error. V gene TRBV7-9 combines with J gene TRBJ2-7; D is ambiguous. Germline-derived CDR1 and CDR2 are SEHNR and FQNEAQ (reference sequence). This CDR3 spans 12 amino acids. The CDR3 reads CTSSYVPYEQYF. In DNA form, the CDR3 reads TGTACCAGCAGCTATGTCCCCTACGAGCAGTACTTC.

About this clonotype: It is likely a read error, because the conserved phenylalanine at the end of the CDR3 is missing. J is TRBJ2-5 and V is TRBV29-1; TRBD1 agrees at 7 bases. CDR3 length: 15 amino acids. Germline lookup yields CDR1 SQVTM and CDR2 ANQGSEA. CDR3 in DNA: TGCAGTGTTGAAGGGGGTACAGGGGAACAAGAGACCCAGTACCTC. This gives the protein CSVEGGTGEQETQYL.

About this clonotype itself: The junction differs from germline at one of its ends, possibly a read error. The V gene is TRBV28, the J gene TRBJ2-3; D gene uncertain. This CDR3 has 14 amino acids. The germline V gene has CDR1 MDHEN and CDR2 SYDVKM. The CDR3 loop reads CACSFVSGTDTQYF. CDR3 coding DNA: TGTGCCTGCAGTTTCGTGTCTGGCACAGATACGCAGTATTTT.

Here the CDR3 reads CPNSRVGTSGTYEQFF. The DNA of the CDR3 is TGTCCCAACAGCCGCGTCGGGACTAGCGGGACCTATGAGCAGTTCTTC. The gene calls are TRBV12-3 or TRBV12-4 and TRBJ2-1; TRBD2 aligns across 13 bases. The CDR3 is made up of 16 amino acids.

The sample holds a few counts of this clonotype. This sequence may be a read error, since a much larger clone differs from it by one base. The J gene is TRBJ1-2, the V gene TRBV29-1, with 7 bases identical to TRBD1. The V and J ends lost 4 bases and 3 bases, in that order; junction bases with no gene match: 14. The CDR3 is made up of 16 amino acids. Germline V gene lookup returns CDR1 SQVTM and CDR2 ANQGSEA. CDR3 nucleotides: TGCAGCGTTGGGCCGATTCGGACAGGACTGGACTATGGCTACACCTTC. Translation gives CSVGPIRTGLDYGYTF.

Turning to this clonotype: A read error may account for a junction end that differs from germline. The chain uses TRBV6-2 or TRBV6-3 and TRBJ1-1; D unresolved. The CDR3 sequence is 13 residues long. Looked up from germline, CDR1 is MNHEY and CDR2 is SVGEGT. CDR3 sequence (DNA): TGTGCCAGCAGACTGCCGGTATACACTGAAGCTTCCTTT. Its protein product is CASRLPVYTEASF.

Remarks on this clonotype: A read error is likely, as this CDR3 ends without the conserved phenylalanine or tryptophan. CDR3 loop: CGSSLGDRANTEAFS. In nucleotides, the CDR3 is TGTGGCAGCAGTTTAGGTGACAGGGCAAACACTGAAGCTTTCTCT. This rearrangement joins TRBV12-3 or TRBV12-4 to TRBJ1-1; 7 bases fit TRBD1. The CDR3 contains 15 residues.